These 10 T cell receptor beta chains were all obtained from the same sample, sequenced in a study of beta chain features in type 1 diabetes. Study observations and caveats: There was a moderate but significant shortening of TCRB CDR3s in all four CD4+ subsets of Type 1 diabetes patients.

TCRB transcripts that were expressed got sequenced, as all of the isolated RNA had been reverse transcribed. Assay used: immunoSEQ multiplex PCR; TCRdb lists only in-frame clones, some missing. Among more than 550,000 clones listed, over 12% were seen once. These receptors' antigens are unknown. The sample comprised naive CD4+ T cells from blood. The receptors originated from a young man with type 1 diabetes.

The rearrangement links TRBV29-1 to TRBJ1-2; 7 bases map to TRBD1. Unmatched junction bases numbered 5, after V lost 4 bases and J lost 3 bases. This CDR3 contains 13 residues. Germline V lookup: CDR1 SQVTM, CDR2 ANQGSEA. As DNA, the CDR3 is TGCAGCGTTGGAATGGGGACAGACTATGGCTACACCTTC. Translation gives CSVGMGTDYGYTF. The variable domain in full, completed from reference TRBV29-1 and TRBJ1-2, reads SAVISQKPSRDICQRGTSLTIQCQVDSQVTMMFWYRQQPGQSLTLIATANQGSEATYESGFVIDKFPISRPNLTFSTLTVSNMSPEDSSIYLCSVGMGTDYGYTFGSGTRLTVV.

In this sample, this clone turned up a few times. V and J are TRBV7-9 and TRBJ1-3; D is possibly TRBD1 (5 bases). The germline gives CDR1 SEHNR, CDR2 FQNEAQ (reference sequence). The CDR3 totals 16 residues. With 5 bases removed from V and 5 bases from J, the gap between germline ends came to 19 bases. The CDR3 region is CASSAYASDSRNTIYF. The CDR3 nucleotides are TGTGCCAGCAGCGCCTACGCCTCCGACAGCAGAAACACCATATATTTT.

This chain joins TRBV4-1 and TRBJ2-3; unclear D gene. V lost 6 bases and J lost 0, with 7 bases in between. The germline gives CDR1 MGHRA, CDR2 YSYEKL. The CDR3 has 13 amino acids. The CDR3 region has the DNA TGCGCCAGCAGTACAACAAGCACAGATACGCAGTATTTT. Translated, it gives CASSTTSTDTQYF.

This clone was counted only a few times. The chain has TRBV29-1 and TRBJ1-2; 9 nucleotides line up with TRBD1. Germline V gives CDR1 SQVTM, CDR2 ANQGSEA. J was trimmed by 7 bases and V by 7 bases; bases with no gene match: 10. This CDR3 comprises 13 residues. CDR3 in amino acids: CSAGLGQGFGYTF. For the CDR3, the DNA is TGCAGCGCCGGGTTGGGACAGGGTTTTGGCTACACCTTC.

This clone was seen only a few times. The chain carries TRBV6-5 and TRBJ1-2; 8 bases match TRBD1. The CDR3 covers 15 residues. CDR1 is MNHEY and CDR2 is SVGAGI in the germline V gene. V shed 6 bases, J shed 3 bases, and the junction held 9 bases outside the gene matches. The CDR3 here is CASRPTPTGDYGYTF. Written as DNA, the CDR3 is TGTGCCAGCAGACCGACACCGACAGGGGACTATGGCTACACCTTC.

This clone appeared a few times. The CDR3: CASGGGGTNEKLFF. The CDR3 bases are TGTGCCAGCGGCGGGGGAGGAACTAATGAAAAACTGTTTTTT. The gene calls are TRBV19 and TRBJ1-4, with D possibly being TRBD1 (5 bases). Germline assignment: CDR1 LNHDA and CDR2 SQIVND (reference sequence). Trimming removed 9 bases at V and 1 base at J, with 12 bases between. This CDR3 region has 14 residues.

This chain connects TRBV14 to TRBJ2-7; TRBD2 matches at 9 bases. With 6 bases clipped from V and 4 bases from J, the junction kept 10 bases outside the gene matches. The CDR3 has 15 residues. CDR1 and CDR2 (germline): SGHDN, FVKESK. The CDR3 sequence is CASSRYRTSEYEQYF. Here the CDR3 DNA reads TGTGCCAGCAGTCGATACAGGACTAGCGAATACGAGCAGTACTTC.

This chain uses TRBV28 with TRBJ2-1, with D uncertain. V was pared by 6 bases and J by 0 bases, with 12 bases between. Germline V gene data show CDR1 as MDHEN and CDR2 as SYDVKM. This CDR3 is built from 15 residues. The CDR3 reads CASSSGSSSYNEQFF. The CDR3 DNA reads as TGTGCCAGCAGCTCTGGGTCCAGCTCCTACAATGAGCAGTTCTTC.

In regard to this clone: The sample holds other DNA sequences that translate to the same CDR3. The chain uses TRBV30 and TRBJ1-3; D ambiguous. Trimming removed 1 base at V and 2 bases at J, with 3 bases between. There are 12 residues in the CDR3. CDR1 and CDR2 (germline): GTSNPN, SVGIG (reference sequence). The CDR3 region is CAWSGPGNTIYF. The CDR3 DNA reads TGTGCCTGGAGTGGGCCTGGAAACACCATATATTTT.

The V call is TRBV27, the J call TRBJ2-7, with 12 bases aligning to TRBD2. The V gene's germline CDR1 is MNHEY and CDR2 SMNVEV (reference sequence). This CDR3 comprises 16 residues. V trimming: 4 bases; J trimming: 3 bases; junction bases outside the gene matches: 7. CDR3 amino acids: CASSSPLAGGLYEQYF. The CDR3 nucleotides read TGTGCCAGCAGTTCCCCGCTAGCGGGAGGGCTCTACGAGCAGTACTTC.